This is a list of T cell receptor beta chains from one sample in a study of blood T cell repertoires in COVID-19. The protocol was immunoSEQ multiplex PCR, while the TCRdb copy is restricted to in-frame clones and leaves out a portion. The sample shows about 350,000 clones, 88% of them seen only once. The sequenced sample was PBMCs or T cells enriched from blood (not recorded which). These receptors originate from a woman aged 25 to 39 who had been exposed to COVID-19. Each CDR3 is given without its conserved first and last residue. A D gene is named only where the DNA matches it firmly.

V,J,length,D,CDR3
TRBV10-2,TRBJ2-1,13,TRBD2,ASNLAGSSYNEQF
TRBV19,TRBJ2-1,11,TRBD2,ASRVAGVNEQF
TRBV6-5,TRBJ1-2,10,NA,ASRQGLFGYT
TRBV10-1,TRBJ2-1,10,NA,ASSAAYNEQF
TRBV27,TRBJ2-7,11,TRBD1,ASRIQGGYEQY
TRBV6-5,TRBJ2-3,13,NA,ASSYTLGSADTQY
TRBV6-5,TRBJ2-1,13,TRBD2,ASSPGLAGYNEQF
TRBV7-9,TRBJ2-5,13,TRBD2,ASSPGGASQETQY
TRBV27,TRBJ2-4,19,TRBD1,ASSLSSVITGTGIAKNIQY
TRBV9,TRBJ2-7,16,TRBD2,ASSAAPSGREGIYEQY
TRBV30,TRBJ2-2,13,NA,AWSVGGGNTGELF
TRBV28,TRBJ1-2,13,NA,ASRFSGAQRGGYT
TRBV5-5,TRBJ2-5,16,TRBD1,ASSLRLTGALGQETQY
TRBV7-8,TRBJ1-2,11,NA,ASTPLAQSGYT
TRBV7-9,TRBJ2-7,12,TRBD1,ASSYPGQDYEQY
TRBV6-5,TRBJ2-5,12,TRBD1,ASSHLTGLETQY
TRBV9,TRBJ2-6,17,TRBD1,ASSVSGTGAPSGANVLT
TRBV7-3,TRBJ2-1,13,TRBD2,ASSISGGRHNEQF
TRBV29-1,TRBJ2-4,12,NA,SVGGSLAKNIQY
TRBV7-3,TRBJ2-2,14,TRBD2,ASSFFSGSGTGELF
TRBV14,TRBJ2-7,13,TRBD2,ASSHGLAGAYEQY
TRBV25-1,TRBJ2-7,11,NA,ASSPSQGREQY
TRBV10-3,TRBJ2-1,12,TRBD2,ASGGLADYNEQF
TRBV19,TRBJ2-7,14,TRBD2,ASSIGGRAYNYEQY
TRBV28,TRBJ2-3,12,NA,ASSSQGEADTQY
TRBV15,TRBJ2-7,14,TRBD2,ATSRERGLVADEQY
TRBV7-9,TRBJ2-1,13,NA,ASSLVAGTYNEQF
TRBV7-3,TRBJ2-4,16,TRBD2,ASSSTPRLAGMKNIQY
TRBV28,TRBJ2-7,14,TRBD2,ASSPIGLAGSYEQY
TRBV10-3,TRBJ2-4,15,TRBD2,ATTWTSTRRGKNIQY
TRBV5-1,TRBJ2-2,14,TRBD2,ASSREGGSYTGELF
TRBV7-3,TRBJ1-1,13,NA,ASSPREGLNTEAF
TRBV19,TRBJ2-1,16,TRBD2,ASSKSGLAGTRYNEQF